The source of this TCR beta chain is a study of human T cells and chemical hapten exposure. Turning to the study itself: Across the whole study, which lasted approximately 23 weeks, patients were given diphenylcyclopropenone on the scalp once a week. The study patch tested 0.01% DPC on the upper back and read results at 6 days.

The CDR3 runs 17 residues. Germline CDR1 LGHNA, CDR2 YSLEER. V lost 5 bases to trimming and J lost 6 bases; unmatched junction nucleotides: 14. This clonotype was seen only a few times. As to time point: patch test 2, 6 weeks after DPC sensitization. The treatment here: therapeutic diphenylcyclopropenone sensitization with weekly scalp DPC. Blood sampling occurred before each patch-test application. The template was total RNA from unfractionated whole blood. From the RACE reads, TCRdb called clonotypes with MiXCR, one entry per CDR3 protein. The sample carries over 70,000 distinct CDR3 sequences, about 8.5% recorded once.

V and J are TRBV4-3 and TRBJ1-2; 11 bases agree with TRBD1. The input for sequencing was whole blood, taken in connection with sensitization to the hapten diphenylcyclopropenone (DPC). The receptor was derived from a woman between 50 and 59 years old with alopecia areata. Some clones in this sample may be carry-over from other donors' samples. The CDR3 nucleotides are TGCGCCAGCAGCTCAGCCCCTCCGGGACAGGGGGGGAATGGCTACACCTTC. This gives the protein CASSSAPPGQGGNGYTF.